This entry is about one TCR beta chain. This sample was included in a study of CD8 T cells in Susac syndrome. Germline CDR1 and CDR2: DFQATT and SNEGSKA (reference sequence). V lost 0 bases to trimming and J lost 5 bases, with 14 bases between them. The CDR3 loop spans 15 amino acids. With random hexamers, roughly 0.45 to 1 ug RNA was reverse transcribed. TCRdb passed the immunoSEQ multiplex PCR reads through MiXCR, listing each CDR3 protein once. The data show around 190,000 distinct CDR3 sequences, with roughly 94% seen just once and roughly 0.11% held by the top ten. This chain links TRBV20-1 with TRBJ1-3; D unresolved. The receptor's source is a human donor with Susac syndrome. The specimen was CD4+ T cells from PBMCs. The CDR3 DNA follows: TGCAGTGCTAGAGAATTGACCATCTGGAGAAACACCATATATTTT. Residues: CSARELTIWRNTIYF.